The entry below gives a single T cell receptor (beta chain) sequence along with its context. What it binds is unknown. One base away lies a much larger clone, so this may be a sequencing read error. CDR3 length: 12 residues. Per germline, CDR1 LNHNV and CDR2 YYDKDF (reference sequence). Cells sorted as Tregs were CD4+, CD25+ and CD127-/low. Study conclusions and caveats: Tumor memory CD4+ T cell TCR gene usage clustered with blood and lymph node memory CD4+ cells and lymph node naive CD4+ cells.

Full-length variable regions came from constant-region reverse primers plus semi-nested Nested Universal Primer A PCR. TCRdb itself ran the 5' RACE reads through MiXCR, one entry per CDR3 protein. The sample consists of 52,000 or so distinct CDR3 sequences, less than 25% of them appearing once. Sample: tumor-infiltrating Tregs sorted from the breast tumor. The chain carries TRBV15 and TRBJ1-1; maybe TRBD1 (5 bases). This clonotype originated in a female donor with breast cancer. This CDR3 reads CATGDPNIEAFF. The CDR3 DNA reads TGTGCCACCGGGGACCCTAACATTGAAGCTTTCTTT.